These T cell receptor beta chains were read from a single sample in a study of blood T cell repertoires in COVID-19. Here immunoSEQ multiplex PCR was the method, and the copy in TCRdb shows in-frame clones only, minus some. This sample has around 81,000 clones; roughly 88% occur once, and the top ten carry 4% to 5.5%. Sequenced material: peripheral blood. These receptors were collected from a woman older than 75 with acute or convalescent COVID-19. Each CDR3 is given without its conserved first and last residue. The order of the fields is J gene, V gene, clone size, CDR3 protein. Not all rows give a size; the values are once, few, many and, for expanded clones, a class.

j_call: TRBJ1-4
v_call: TRBV7-2
clone_size: .
cdr3_aa: ASSSGTGGEKLF

j_call: TRBJ2-7
v_call: TRBV11-2
clone_size: .
cdr3_aa: ASSLIGASGRNEQY

j_call: TRBJ2-2
v_call: TRBV6-5
clone_size: .
cdr3_aa: ASSYSVGPNTGELF

j_call: TRBJ2-3
v_call: TRBV7-2
clone_size: .
cdr3_aa: ASSATSDTQY

j_call: TRBJ2-1
v_call: TRBV15
clone_size: .
cdr3_aa: ATSSGLGYNEQF

j_call: TRBJ2-5
v_call: TRBV11-2
clone_size: .
cdr3_aa: ASSSLLAGNQETQY

j_call: TRBJ1-2
v_call: TRBV5-1
clone_size: .
cdr3_aa: ASRGDDRARGYGYT

j_call: TRBJ1-2
v_call: TRBV29-1
clone_size: .
cdr3_aa: SVGGGAGDYGYT

j_call: TRBJ2-3
v_call: TRBV5-4
clone_size: .
cdr3_aa: ASRREGLDTQY

j_call: TRBJ1-6
v_call: TRBV30
clone_size: .
cdr3_aa: AWSQTTGGNSPLH

j_call: TRBJ2-1
v_call: TRBV21-1
clone_size: .
cdr3_aa: ASSKEGGISYNEQF

j_call: TRBJ1-1
v_call: TRBV7-8
clone_size: .
cdr3_aa: ASSLRTANTEAF

j_call: TRBJ2-4
v_call: TRBV7-4
clone_size: .
cdr3_aa: ASSSRAKNIQY

j_call: TRBJ2-2
v_call: TRBV25-1
clone_size: .
cdr3_aa: ASSDWDTNTGELF

j_call: TRBJ1-6
v_call: TRBV5-1
clone_size: .
cdr3_aa: ASSLDTYNSPLH

j_call: TRBJ1-5
v_call: TRBV18
clone_size: .
cdr3_aa: ASSDQPRSNQPQH

j_call: TRBJ1-5
v_call: TRBV6-5
clone_size: .
cdr3_aa: ATRDYRNQPQH

j_call: TRBJ1-5
v_call: TRBV6-2/TRBV6-3
clone_size: .
cdr3_aa: ASSSPRDRGRQSNQPQH

j_call: TRBJ1-4
v_call: TRBV30
clone_size: .
cdr3_aa: AGRFWDRGQETNEKLF

j_call: TRBJ2-6
v_call: TRBV29-1
clone_size: .
cdr3_aa: SVEIPSGGAGANVLT

j_call: TRBJ2-3
v_call: TRBV7-3
clone_size: once
cdr3_aa: ASSLSGRVDTQY

j_call: TRBJ2-1
v_call: TRBV10-3
clone_size: .
cdr3_aa: AISEIIGTSAYNEQF

j_call: TRBJ1-3
v_call: TRBV28
clone_size: few
cdr3_aa: ASTTGGSGNTIY